The clone carrying this T cell receptor (beta chain) turned up a few times. This sample is drawn from a study of technical replicates of blood from a handful of donors. Germline lookup yields CDR1 SGHAT and CDR2 FQNNGV. The CDR3 consists of 13 residues. Losses at the gene ends were 11 bases for V and 4 bases for J; bases not matched to a gene: 7. The data were produced by immunoSEQ multiplex PCR, yet TCRdb's version contains in-frame clones alone and is incomplete. The sample lists tens of thousands of clones; roughly 85% were seen once. Sequenced: PBMCs. This chain uses TRBV11-2 with TRBJ1-3; 8 bases are a match to TRBD1. This receptor was identified in a human donor in good health. Some clones in this sample may be carry-over from other donors' samples. Here the CDR3 DNA reads TGTGCCTGGGACAGGACCTCAGGAAACACCATATATTTT. Amino acid sequence: CAWDRTSGNTIYF. The whole variable domain, remainder taken from reference TRBV11-2 and TRBJ1-3, is EAGVAQSPRYKIIEKRQSVAFWCNPISGHATLYWYQQILGQGPKLLIQFQNNGVVDDSQLPKDRFSAERLKGVDSTLKIQPAKLEDSAVYLCAWDRTSGNTIYFGEGSWLTVV.